This TCR beta chain was profiled in a study of control samples from healthy donors and cancer patients. TCRdb keeps only in-frame clones here, not all; method: immunoSEQ multiplex PCR. The data contain about 70,000 clones, roughly 80% of them singletons. Germline CDR1 SGHVS, CDR2 FQNEAQ. This CDR3 is 14 amino acids long. The V end was cut by 8 bases, the J end by 8 bases, with 18 bases between. The genes are TRBV7-8 and TRBJ1-4; the D gene is possibly TRBD1 (5 bases). Sequenced input: PBMCs. The sequence came from a woman between 50 and 59 years old with lung cancer. The CDR3, as DNA: TGTGCCAGCCGCCGGGGGGGACCAAGAGAAAAACTGTTTTTT. It yields the protein CASRRGGPREKLFF. Based on the CDR3 plus reference TRBV7-8 and TRBJ1-4, the full variable domain is GAGVSQSPRYKVAKRGQDVALRCDPISGHVSLFWYQQALGQGPEFLTYFQNEAQLDKSGLPSDRFFAERPEGSVSTLKIQRTQQEDSAVYLCASRRGGPREKLFFGSGTQLSVL.